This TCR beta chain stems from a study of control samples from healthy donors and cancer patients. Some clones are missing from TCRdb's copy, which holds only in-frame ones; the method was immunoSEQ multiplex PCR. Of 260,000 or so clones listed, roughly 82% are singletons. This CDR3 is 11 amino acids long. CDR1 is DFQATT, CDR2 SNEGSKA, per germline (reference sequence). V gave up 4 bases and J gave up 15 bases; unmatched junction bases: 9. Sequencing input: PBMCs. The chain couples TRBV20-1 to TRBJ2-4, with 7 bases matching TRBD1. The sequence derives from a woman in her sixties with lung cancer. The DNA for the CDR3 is TGCAGTGCTAAACTCCGGGACAGTTGGTACTTC. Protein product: CSAKLRDSWYF.